The rows below give T cell receptor beta chains drawn from one sample of a study of response to subunit inactivated influenza vaccine. MiXCR, run by TCRdb on the RT-PCR reads, gives a single entry per CDR3 protein. The data contain more than 250,000 distinct CDR3 sequences, just over 20% of them seen just once; the ten biggest clones take up around 9.6%. The sample consisted of PBMCs from blood, taken less than 22 months after vaccination. Source of these receptors: a man between 45 and 75 years old who received an inactivated influenza vaccine. CDR3s include the opening cysteine and the closing phenylalanine or tryptophan. D genes are given only for firm matches. For some rows the clone size is stated as once, few or many, or as a class when expanded; others skip it.

>TRBJ2-1|few|TRBV6-4|TRBD2
CASSDSGLAGVQFF
TGTGCCAGCAGTGATAGTGGACTAGCGGGAGTACAGTTCTTC
>TRBJ2-2|few|TRBV19|-
CASSIGASAGELFF
TGTGCCAGTAGTATCGGAGCCTCCGCCGGGGAGCTGTTTTTT
>TRBJ1-5|-|TRBV3-1|TRBD1
CASSRAGGGNQPQHF
TGTGCCAGCAGTCGCGCAGGGGGCGGCAATCAGCCCCAGCATTTT
>TRBJ2-7|-|TRBV29-1|TRBD2
CSVDSGGSYEQYF
TGCAGCGTTGACTCGGGAGGCAGCTACGAGCAGTACTTC
>TRBJ1-2|-|TRBV7-9|-
CASSPMALEGYTF
TGTGCCAGCAGCCCCATGGCCCTGGAAGGCTACACCTTC
>TRBJ2-6|-|TRBV19|-
CASSEGGGANVLTF
TGTGCCAGTAGTGAGGGCGGTGGGGCCAACGTCCTGACTTTC
>TRBJ1-1|few|TRBV20-1|-
CSASPMARGTEAFF
TGCAGTGCTAGTCCTATGGCAAGGGGCACTGAAGCTTTCTTT
>TRBJ1-4|-|TRBV7-2|-
CASSLDLVATNEKLFF
TGTGCCAGCAGCTTAGATTTGGTCGCAACTAATGAAAAACTGTTTTTT
>TRBJ2-2|-|TRBV5-4|TRBD1
CASRRDRGSGELFF
TGTGCCAGCAGGCGGGACAGGGGTTCCGGGGAGCTGTTTTTT
>TRBJ2-1|-|TRBV5-1|-
CASSADYNEQFF
TGCGCCAGCAGCGCGGACTACAATGAGCAGTTCTTC
>TRBJ2-4|few|TRBV28|-
CASSLSEFREIAKNIQYF
TGTGCCAGCAGTTTATCTGAATTCAGGGAGATAGCCAAAAACATTCAGTACTTC
>TRBJ2-1|few|TRBV27|-
CASSPMPGSIYSYNEQFF
TGTGCCAGCAGTCCCATGCCCGGGTCAATCTACTCCTACAATGAGCAGTTCTTC
>TRBJ1-1|few|TRBV28|-
CASSSAGRGGKAEAFF
TGTGCCAGCAGTTCCGCCGGACGGGGGGGAAAGGCTGAAGCTTTCTTT
>TRBJ1-2|-|TRBV6-2/TRBV6-3|-
CASNQGGGDTF
TGTGCCAGCAACCAGGGTGGTGGCGACACCTTC
>TRBJ2-2|-|TRBV18|-
CASSPRTGTTTTGELFF
TGTGCCAGCTCACCACGTACCGGGACGACAACCACCGGGGAGCTGTTTTTT
>TRBJ2-7|few|TRBV9|-
CASSAGTETKQYF
TGTGCCAGCAGCGCGGGGACGGAGACTAAGCAGTACTTC
>TRBJ1-1|-|TRBV20-1|-
CSASGRINTEAFF
TGCAGTGCCAGCGGACGAATTAACACTGAAGCTTTCTTT
>TRBJ1-2|-|TRBV14|TRBD1
CASSQTQGSNYGYTF
TGTGCCAGCAGCCAAACACAGGGGTCTAACTATGGCTACACCTTC
>TRBJ1-2|-|TRBV5-1|-
CASSPSITNYGYTF
TGCGCCAGCAGCCCATCTATTACTAACTATGGCTACACCTTC
>TRBJ1-5|many|TRBV7-2|-
CASSLRSQPQHF
TGTGCCAGCAGCCTCCGTTCCCAGCCCCAGCATTTT
>TRBJ1-1|-|TRBV9|-
CASSVVGGQTEAFF
TGTGCCAGCAGCGTAGTAGGAGGGCAAACTGAAGCTTTCTTT
>TRBJ1-2|few|TRBV30|TRBD1
CAWSVATGASYGYTF
TGTGCCTGGAGTGTCGCGACAGGGGCCTCCTATGGCTACACCTTC
>TRBJ2-5|-|TRBV11-2|TRBD1
CASSYDRGRRETQYF
TGTGCCAGCAGCTATGACAGGGGGCGTAGGGAGACCCAGTACTTC
>TRBJ1-1|-|TRBV28|-
CASSVEGHGTEAFF
TGTGCCAGCAGCGTAGAGGGGCATGGCACTGAAGCTTTCTTT
>TRBJ2-1|many|TRBV29-1|-
CSVEDLEGWATHEQFF
TGCAGCGTTGAAGATCTTGAAGGGTGGGCTACCCATGAGCAGTTCTTC
>TRBJ2-7|few|TRBV29-1|TRBD1
CSVEVAGGPHYEQYF
TGCAGCGTTGAAGTGGCAGGGGGTCCCCACTACGAGCAGTACTTC
>TRBJ2-5|-|TRBV6-6|TRBD2
CASSYSGGGAGKTQYF
TGTGCCAGCAGTTACTCAGGCGGGGGGGCCGGAAAGACCCAGTACTTC